The rows below give T cell receptor beta chains drawn from one sample of a study of human T cells and chemical hapten exposure. TCRdb passed the RACE reads through MiXCR, listing each CDR3 protein once. Here the sample spans 250,000 to 300,000 distinct CDR3 sequences, approximately 8% being singletons. Source: whole blood, taken in connection with sensitization to the hapten diphenylcyclopropenone (DPC). These receptors came from a man younger than 35 with alopecia areata. Some clones in this sample may be carry-over from other donors' samples. The CDR3 runs from the conserved cysteine through the conserved F or W. The order of the fields is clone size, D gene, V gene, J gene, CDR3 DNA, CDR3 protein. The D gene is left open where the match is weak. Clone size is shown for a subset of rows, as once, few, many or a class of expanded clone.

few,TRBD2,TRBV5-1,TRBJ2-2,TGCGCCAGCAGCATCGCGGGGGGCTCGAACACCGGGGAGCTGTTTTTT,CASSIAGGSNTGELFF
few,.,TRBV6-1,TRBJ2-5,TGTGCCAGCAGTGAAACAGTCCAAGAGACCCAGTACTTC,CASSETVQETQYF
many,TRBD1,TRBV10-3,TRBJ1-1,TGTGCCATCAGCCCGGACAGGGACACTGAAGCTTTCTTT,CAISPDRDTEAFF
.,TRBD1,TRBV24-1,TRBJ1-5,TGTGCCACCAGTGATCCAGACAGGGTTGGTCAGCCCCAGCATTTT,CATSDPDRVGQPQHF
.,.,TRBV20-1,TRBJ1-4,TGCAGTGTTGAGTCGGGGGCGGATGAAAAACTGTTTTTT,CSVESGADEKLFF
few,.,TRBV7-9,TRBJ2-4,TGTGCCAGCAGCTTGACCCCCAATAACCGGGGGCGCGGGAACATTCAGTACTTC,CASSLTPNNRGRGNIQYF
many,.,TRBV12-3/TRBV12-4,TRBJ2-5,TGTGCCAGCAGTGCCGGACGACCCCAAGAGACCCAGTACTTC,CASSAGRPQETQYF
.,TRBD1,TRBV28,TRBJ2-4,TGTGCCAGCTGTAGACAGGGGATGTTGGGGTACATTCAGTACTTC,CASCRQGMLGYIQYF
.,TRBD1,TRBV5-1,TRBJ2-7,TGCGCCAGCAGCAACCGGGACAGTACCTACGAGCAGTACTTC,CASSNRDSTYEQYF
.,.,TRBV24-1,TRBJ2-1,TGTGCCACCAGTGATTTGCCTGGTCAGAAGGGGAATTCCTACAATGAGCAGTTCTTC,CATSDLPGQKGNSYNEQFF
.,.,TRBV6-5,TRBJ1-5,TGTGCCAGCAGAAATCGGGGGGGGAACCAGCCCCAGCATTTT,CASRNRGGNQPQHF
many,.,TRBV29-1,TRBJ2-1,TGCAGCACCTTTTACAATGAGCAGTTCTTC,CSTFYNEQFF
few,TRBD1,TRBV7-3,TRBJ2-3,TGTGCCAGCAGCTCCCGGACAGGGCGAAGCACAGATACGCAGTATTTT,CASSSRTGRSTDTQYF
few,.,TRBV6-2/TRBV6-3,TRBJ1-6,TGTGCCAGCAACCCAGACAGCCTCTATAATTCACCCCTCCACTTT,CASNPDSLYNSPLHF
many,.,TRBV6-6,TRBJ1-1,TGTGCCAGCAGTTACTCCCGGGGGCAGACTGAAGCTTTCTTT,CASSYSRGQTEAFF
.,.,TRBV7-9,TRBJ1-2,TGTGCCAGCAGCTTAGTAGGATTTTTTGCTGGCTACACCTTC,CASSLVGFFAGYTF
.,.,TRBV19,TRBJ2-1,TGTGCCAGTAGTATTCCTTACAATGAGCAGTTCTTC,CASSIPYNEQFF
few,.,TRBV7-2,TRBJ2-3,TGTGCCAGCAGCCGATATAGCACAGATACGCAGTATTTT,CASSRYSTDTQYF
few,.,TRBV4-3,TRBJ2-3,TGCGCCAGCAGCCAGGGCGGAGCAGCCACAGATACGCAGTATTTT,CASSQGGAATDTQYF
many,.,TRBV3-1,TRBJ1-5,TGTGCCAGCAGCCAAACAGGGAATCAGCCCCAGCATTTT,CASSQTGNQPQHF
few,TRBD1,TRBV10-3,TRBJ1-5,TGTGCCATCAGTGAGATTTGGACAGGGGAAAGAGGGCCCCAGCATTTT,CAISEIWTGERGPQHF
few,TRBD2,TRBV20-1,TRBJ2-1,TGCAGTGCTAGCCTAGCGGGGGGACCTAGCTCCTACAATGAGCAGTTCTTC,CSASLAGGPSSYNEQFF
.,.,TRBV10-3,TRBJ1-6,TGTGCCATCAGTGCGGACTCCAATTCACCCCTCCACTTT,CAISADSNSPLHF
.,.,TRBV4-1,TRBJ1-1,TGCGCCAGCAGCCAAGTCTGGGGGCGCGAGACTGAAGCTTTCTTT,CASSQVWGRETEAFF
.,.,TRBV10-3,TRBJ1-1,TGTGCCATCAGTGGACCCCGAGGAGTTTCTGAAGCTTTCTTT,CAISGPRGVSEAFF
few,.,TRBV29-1,TRBJ1-2,TGCAGCGTTGAAGGGTTTCCCTGGACCTTC,CSVEGFPWTF
.,.,TRBV14,TRBJ2-2,TGTGCCAGCAGCCAAGATGTGTTGAACACCGGGGAGCTGTTTTTT,CASSQDVLNTGELFF
many,TRBD1,TRBV10-3,TRBJ1-1,TGTGCCATCAGTGAGTCGACAGGGGAAGCTTTCTTT,CAISESTGEAFF
.,.,TRBV29-1,TRBJ2-3,TGCAGCGTGAACATCGGACAGCTGAATATGCAGTATTTT,CSVNIGQLNMQYF
.,.,TRBV10-3,TRBJ1-2,TGTGCCATCGGATCAGGCGCCTATTCTAACTATGGCTACACCTTC,CAIGSGAYSNYGYTF
few,.,TRBV10-3,TRBJ1-2,TGTGCCATCAGTGGACCCACAGAGGGCTATGGCTACACCTTC,CAISGPTEGYGYTF
.,.,TRBV12-3/TRBV12-4,TRBJ2-2,TGTGCCAGCAGAGGGGCCTCTAACACCGGGGAGCTGTTTTTT,CASRGASNTGELFF
many,.,TRBV10-3,TRBJ2-3,TGTGCCATCAGTGAGAACGGGTTATCTAGCACAGATACGCAGTATTTT,CAISENGLSSTDTQYF
.,TRBD1,TRBV4-1,TRBJ1-1,TGCGCCAGCAGCCAAGAAATCGACTCACAGGGGGCTTTCTTT,CASSQEIDSQGAFF
many,.,TRBV7-9,TRBJ1-1,TGTGCCAGCGGAACAGAGAACACTGAAGCTTTCTTT,CASGTENTEAFF
few,TRBD1,TRBV6-6,TRBJ2-2,TGTGCCAGCAGTTCGGGACAGTGGACCGGGGAGCTGTTTTTT,CASSSGQWTGELFF
few,TRBD1,TRBV28,TRBJ1-2,TGTGCCAGCAGTGGGGACAGGAACTATGGCTACACCTTC,CASSGDRNYGYTF
.,TRBD2,TRBV6-6,TRBJ2-5,TGTGCCAGCAGTTACTCGACTAGCGGACAGGAGGAGACCCAGTACTTC,CASSYSTSGQEETQYF
once,.,TRBV10-3,TRBJ2-3,TGTGCCATCAGTGAGTCGGGGACAGATACGCAGTATTTT,CAISESGTDTQYF
many,TRBD1,TRBV29-1,TRBJ1-5,TGCAGCGTTGCGCCGACAGGGCATCAGCCCCAGCATTTT,CSVAPTGHQPQHF
few,TRBD1,TRBV6-5,TRBJ2-7,TGTGCCAGCAGTCTAGACAGGGGACCATACGAGCAGTACTTC,CASSLDRGPYEQYF
many,TRBD2,TRBV10-3,TRBJ2-3,TGTGCCATCAGGGTCGGGGGGGGCCTTCCAGATACGCAGTATTTT,CAIRVGGGLPDTQYF
few,TRBD1,TRBV9,TRBJ1-2,TGTGCCAGCAGCGTGGGACAGGGGCTTGGGTATGGCTACACCTTC,CASSVGQGLGYGYTF
.,.,TRBV6-2/TRBV6-3,TRBJ2-2,TGTGCCAGCAGTTACTCTCTGAGTACCGGGGAGCTGTTTTTT,CASSYSLSTGELFF
many,.,TRBV11-2,TRBJ1-1,TGTGCCAGCAGCCCGCCGGGAGCTTTCTTT,CASSPPGAFF
few,TRBD1,TRBV11-2,TRBJ2-7,TGTGCCAGCACCAACCCGGACAGGGCCTACGAGCAGTACTTC,CASTNPDRAYEQYF
few,.,TRBV4-2,TRBJ2-3,TGTGCCAGCAGCTCCCGCGATGCGAGCAGCGCAGATACGCAGTATTTT,CASSSRDASSADTQYF